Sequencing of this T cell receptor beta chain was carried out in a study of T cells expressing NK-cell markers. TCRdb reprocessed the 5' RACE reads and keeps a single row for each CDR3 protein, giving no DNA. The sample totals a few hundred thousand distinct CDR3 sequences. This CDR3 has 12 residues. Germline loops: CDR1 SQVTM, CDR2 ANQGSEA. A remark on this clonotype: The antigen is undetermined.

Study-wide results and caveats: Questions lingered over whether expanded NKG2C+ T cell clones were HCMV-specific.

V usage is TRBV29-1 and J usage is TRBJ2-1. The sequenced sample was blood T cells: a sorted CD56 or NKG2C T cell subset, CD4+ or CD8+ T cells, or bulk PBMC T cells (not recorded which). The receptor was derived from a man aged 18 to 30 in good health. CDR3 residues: CSALLTSGIWFF.